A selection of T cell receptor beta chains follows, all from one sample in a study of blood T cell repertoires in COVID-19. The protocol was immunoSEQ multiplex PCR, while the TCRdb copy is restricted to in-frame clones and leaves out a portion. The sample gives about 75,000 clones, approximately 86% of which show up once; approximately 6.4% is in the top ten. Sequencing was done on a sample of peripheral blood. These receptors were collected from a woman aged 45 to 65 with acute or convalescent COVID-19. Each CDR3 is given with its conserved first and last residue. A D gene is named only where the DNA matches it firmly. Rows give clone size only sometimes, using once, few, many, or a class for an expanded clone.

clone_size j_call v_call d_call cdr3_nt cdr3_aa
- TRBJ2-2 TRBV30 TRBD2 TGTGCCTGGGGACTTGCGGGGGGGGCGGGGGAGCTGTTTTTT CAWGLAGGAGELFF
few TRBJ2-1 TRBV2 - TGTGCCAGCAGCCTACTGGAGGGATCCTACAATGAGCAGTTCTTC CASSLLEGSYNEQFF
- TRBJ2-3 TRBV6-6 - TGTGCCAGCAGTTACCAGCGGGCGCACACAGATACGCAGTATTTT CASSYQRAHTDTQYF
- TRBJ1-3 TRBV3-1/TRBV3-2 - TGTGCCAGCAGCCAACCCAGGGGATTCACGCCTTACGAAACGATGAGTGGAAACACCATATATTTT CASSQPRGFTPYETMSGNTIYF
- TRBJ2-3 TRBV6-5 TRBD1 TGTGCCAGCAGTCCGGGACAGTTCACAGATACGCAGTATTTT CASSPGQFTDTQYF
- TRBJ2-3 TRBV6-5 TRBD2 TGTGCCAGCAGTTACTGGCGGGGGGTTCAAGATACGCAGTATTTT CASSYWRGVQDTQYF
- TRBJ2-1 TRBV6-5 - TGTGCCAGCAGTTACGCGGCAGGGGCGGATGAGCAGTTCTTC CASSYAAGADEQFF
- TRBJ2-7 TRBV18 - TGTGCCAGCTCCCTATCGGGGGCCTACGAGCAGTACTTC CASSLSGAYEQYF
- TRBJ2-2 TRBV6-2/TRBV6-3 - TGTGCCAGCAGCTTAAAGTGGCCCGGGGAGCTGTTTTTT CASSLKWPGELFF
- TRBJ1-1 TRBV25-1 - TGTGCCAGCAGTGCCCCCGGGACAAGGAACATGAACACTGAAGCTTTCTTT CASSAPGTRNMNTEAFF
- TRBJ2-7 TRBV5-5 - TGTGCCAGCAGCTTACAGGGTTGGGACGAGCAGTACTTC CASSLQGWDEQYF
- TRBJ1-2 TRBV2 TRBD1 TGTGCCAGCAGGACTACAGGGGATTCTGGCTACACCTTC CASRTTGDSGYTF
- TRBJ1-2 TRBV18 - TGTGCCAGCTCATTGACAGAGCAGACTAACTATGGCTACACCTTC CASSLTEQTNYGYTF
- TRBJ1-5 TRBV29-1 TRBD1 TGCAGCGTTGCCGAAGCCTTACAGGGGATCATTAGGGGCAATCAGCCCCAGCATTTT CSVAEALQGIIRGNQPQHF
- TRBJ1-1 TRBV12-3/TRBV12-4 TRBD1 TGTGCCAGCAGCCGGACAGGGAAAGCTTTCTTT CASSRTGKAFF
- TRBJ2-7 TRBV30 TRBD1 TGTGCCTGGAAAACAGGGGCCGAGCAGTACTTC CAWKTGAEQYF
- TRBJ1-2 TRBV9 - TGTGCCAGCAGCGGAACAGGTCGTACCTATGGCTACACCTTC CASSGTGRTYGYTF
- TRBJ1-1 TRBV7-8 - TGTGCCAGCAGCCGCCCTTACACTGAAGCTTTCTTT CASSRPYTEAFF
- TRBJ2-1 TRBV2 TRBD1 TGTGCCAGCACAGGTCGGGACAGGGATAAGGATGAGCAGTTCTTC CASTGRDRDKDEQFF
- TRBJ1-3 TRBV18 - TGTGCCAGCTCACCCCCGGGACACTCCATCTCTGGAAACACCATATATTTT CASSPPGHSISGNTIYF
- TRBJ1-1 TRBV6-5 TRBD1 TGTGCCAGCAGGAAGGGACAGGGCGCGGCTGAAGCTTTCTTT CASRKGQGAAEAFF